This entry lists 27 T cell receptor beta chains sequenced from one sample in a study of blood T cell repertoires in COVID-19. TCRdb's table, derived via immunoSEQ multiplex PCR, lists solely in-frame clones and lacks some. Here the sample spans around 210,000 clones, over 60% being singletons. Sequenced input: peripheral blood. These receptors all come from a woman between 70 and 85 years old with acute or convalescent COVID-19.

This chain links TRBV4-1 with TRBJ2-7; 7 bases are shared with TRBD1. With 1 base clipped from V and 1 base from J, the junction kept 4 bases outside the gene matches. The CDR3 has 15 residues. CDR1 MGHRA and CDR2 YSYEKL come from the germline V gene. CDR3 nucleotides: TGCGCCAGCAGCCAAGGGGGACAGTTATCCTACGAGCAGTACTTC. As protein: CASSQGGQLSYEQYF.

This rearrangement joins TRBV5-6 to TRBJ2-5; 12 bases match TRBD1. Unmatched junction bases numbered 9, after V lost 4 bases and J lost 5 bases. This CDR3 has 16 amino acids. Germline assignment: CDR1 SGHDT and CDR2 YYEEEE. For the CDR3, the DNA is TGTGCCAGCAGCGCGGGACAGGGGGCGCCCCGGGAGACCCAGTACTTC. This translates into CASSAGQGAPRETQYF.

J is TRBJ2-7 and V is TRBV7-3; 7 bases align to TRBD1. Germline V gene lookup returns CDR1 SGHTA and CDR2 FQGTGA. The V and J ends lost 1 base and 3 bases, in that order; junction bases with no gene match: 9. This CDR3 spans 16 amino acids. The CDR3 here is CASSLIWGTANYEQYF. CDR3 DNA sequence: TGTGCCAGCAGCTTAATTTGGGGGACAGCTAACTACGAGCAGTACTTC. The full variable domain, completed using reference TRBV7-3 and TRBJ2-7, is GAGVSQTPSNKVTEKGKYVELRCDPISGHTALYWYRQSLGQGPEFLIYFQGTGAADDSGLPNDRFFAVRPEGSVSTLKIQRTERGDSAVYLCASSLIWGTANYEQYFGPGTRLTVT.

The chain links TRBV18 to TRBJ1-1, with 7 nucleotides matching TRBD1. The V gene's germline CDR1 is KGHSH and CDR2 LQKENI. V was clipped by 1 base and J by 1 base; unmatched bases: 3. The CDR3 covers 15 residues. The CDR3 DNA is TGTGCCAGCTCACCACGGACAGGTACGAACACTGAAGCTTTCTTT. As protein: CASSPRTGTNTEAFF.

V gene TRBV5-1 combines with J gene TRBJ2-3, with TRBD2 matching 7 bases. V gave up 6 bases and J gave up 2 bases; unmatched junction bases: 9. The CDR3 covers 15 residues. The V gene's germline CDR1 is SGHRS and CDR2 YFSETQ. The CDR3 loop reads CASNLGDYPTDTQYF. The DNA of the CDR3 is TGCGCCAGCAATTTAGGGGACTACCCCACAGATACGCAGTATTTT.

V usage is TRBV12-1 and J usage is TRBJ2-5; the D call TRBD1 from the table was never checked on the DNA. TRBV12-1 is annotated as a pseudogene. CDR3 length: 17 amino acids. CDR3 sequence: CASSFGMGQGPQETQYF. As DNA, the CDR3 is TGTGCCAGCAGCTTTGGCATGGGACAGGGCCCCCAAGAGACCCAGTACTTC.

This clone was observed a single time. The chain carries TRBV19 and TRBJ1-1; TRBD1 might be the D (6 bases). Germline CDR1 is LNHDA and CDR2 is SQIVND (reference sequence). V gave up 5 bases and J gave up 1 base, with 11 bases separating them. The CDR3 runs 14 residues. The CDR3 DNA reads as TGTGCCAGTAGTCCAGCGGGACAGAACACTGAAGCTTTCTTT. It encodes CASSPAGQNTEAFF.

The rearrangement joins TRBV4-2 to TRBJ2-1; 9 positions match TRBD2. Germline CDR1 LGHNA, CDR2 YNFKEQ. The CDR3 runs to 17 residues. V dropped 0 bases and J dropped 9; count of bases not matched to a gene: 12. This CDR3 is CASSQDNRWREGVEQFF. CDR3 in DNA: TGTGCCAGCAGCCAAGATAACCGCTGGCGGGAGGGCGTTGAGCAGTTCTTC.

This chain joins TRBV19 and TRBJ1-5, with 9 positions matching TRBD1. The V segment lost 5 bases and the J segment 9 bases; nucleotides outside the gene matches: 14. CDR3 size: 16 residues. Per germline, CDR1 LNHDA and CDR2 SQIVND (reference sequence). CDR3 region: CASSFGGTGKEAPQHF. As DNA, the CDR3 is TGTGCCAGTAGTTTCGGCGGGACAGGGAAAGAGGCGCCCCAGCATTTT.

The CDR3 DNA is TGCGCCAGCAGCTTGGCTACAGGGTTCTACAATGAGCAGTTCTTC. Translating gives CASSLATGFYNEQFF. The chain is built from TRBV5-1 and TRBJ2-1; possibly TRBD1 for D (6 bases). Germline CDR1 reads SGHRS; CDR2 reads YFSETQ. The CDR3 sequence is 15 residues long. V was cut by 0 bases and J by 3 bases, with 10 bases left in between. The full variable domain, with the rest looked up from reference TRBV5-1 and TRBJ2-1, is KAGVTQTPRYLIKTRGQQVTLSCSPISGHRSVSWYQQTPGQGLQFLFEYFSETQRNKGNFPGRFSGRQFSNSRSEMNVSTLELGDSALYLCASSLATGFYNEQFFGPGTRLTVL.

This clone showed up just a few times. The J gene is TRBJ2-7, the V gene TRBV7-3; TRBD2 might be the D (6 bases). Germline CDR1 is SGHTA and CDR2 is FQGTGA. The CDR3 extends over 14 amino acids. The V end lost 5 bases, the J end lost 5 bases, and 16 bases lay between the germline ends. The CDR3 spells CASSRDPAGNEQYF. CDR3 in DNA: TGTGCCAGCAGCCGGGACCCGGCGGGGAACGAGCAGTACTTC.

This chain links TRBV10-3 with TRBJ1-1; the match to TRBD1 covers 10 bases. Germline CDR1 reads ENHRY; CDR2 reads SYGVKD. V was pared by 10 bases and J by 5 bases, with 7 bases of the junction left unmatched. This CDR3 has 13 residues. CDR3 region: CATRDRGETEAFF. DNA for the CDR3: TGTGCCACCAGGGACAGGGGAGAAACTGAAGCTTTCTTT.

J is TRBJ1-5 and V is TRBV19; 7 bases line up with TRBD1. With 6 bases clipped from V and 1 base from J, the junction kept 6 bases outside the gene matches. The CDR3 loop spans 15 amino acids. Per the germline V gene, CDR1 is LNHDA and CDR2 is SQIVND (reference sequence). The CDR3 reads CASRSQGRSNQPQHF. As DNA, the CDR3 is TGTGCCAGTAGATCACAGGGGCGCAGCAATCAGCCCCAGCATTTT.

The chain recombines TRBV7-9 with TRBJ1-1, with a tentative D call TRBD1 (5 bases). This CDR3 is 15 amino acids long. Germline values: CDR1 SEHNR, CDR2 FQNEAQ (reference sequence). The ends were cut back, 5 bases at V and 0 bases at J, with 13 bases in the middle. CDR3 sequence reads: CASSPQQGMNTEAFF. For the CDR3, the DNA is TGTGCCAGCAGCCCCCAGCAGGGTATGAACACTGAAGCTTTCTTT.

V and J are TRBV19 and TRBJ2-1, with D perhaps TRBD2 (5 bases). This CDR3 is 14 amino acids long. Per germline, CDR1 LNHDA and CDR2 SQIVND (reference sequence). Trimming shortened V by 7 bases and J by 2 bases, and 12 bases separated the two germline ends. As DNA, the CDR3 is TGTGCCAGTACTCCGCGGGTACCCTACAATGAGCAGTTCTTC. The encoded protein is CASTPRVPYNEQFF. Variable domain in full (rest from reference TRBV19 and TRBJ2-1): DGGITQSPKYLFRKEGQNVTLSCEQNLNHDAMYWYRQDPGQGLRLIYYSQIVNDFQKGDIAEGYSVSREKKESFPLTVTSAQKNPTAFYLCASTPRVPYNEQFFGPGTRLTVL.

The gene calls are TRBV11-2 and TRBJ2-1, with 10 positions matching TRBD2. Germline lookup yields CDR1 SGHAT and CDR2 FQNNGV. The junction had 10 bases not matched to a gene; V was cut back by 5 bases and J by 9 bases. The CDR3 contains 15 residues. In DNA form, the CDR3 reads TGTGCCAGCAGCCCAATAGCGGGAGGTCTCAGTGAGCAGTTCTTC. Its translation is CASSPIAGGLSEQFF.

The CDR3 reads CASSLVGGGRDTQYF. The CDR3 DNA sequence: TGTGCCAGCAGTTTAGTCGGGGGTGGAAGAGATACGCAGTATTTT. The chain carries TRBV28 and TRBJ2-3, with D possibly matching TRBD2 (6 bases). From germline, CDR1 is MDHEN and CDR2 SYDVKM. The CDR3 has 15 residues. V was clipped by 2 bases and J by 5 bases, with 14 bases between them.

V is TRBV9 and J is TRBJ2-1; 7 bases line up with TRBD2. The J segment lost 0 bases and the V segment lost 0 bases, leaving 3 bases of the junction unmatched. Looked up from germline, CDR1 is SGDLS and CDR2 is YYNGEE. The CDR3 spans 16 residues. The CDR3 DNA sequence: TGTGCCAGCAGCGTAGTGGGCGGGAGCTCCTACAATGAGCAGTTCTTC. Translation: CASSVVGGSSYNEQFF.

This rearrangement joins TRBV6-1 to TRBJ1-5; TRBD1 might be the D (5 bases). The CDR3 runs 15 residues. CDR1 and CDR2 from the germline V gene are MNHNS and SASEGT. Trimming took off 3 bases at V and 5 bases at J, with 14 bases between the two ends. In nucleotides, the CDR3 is TGTGCCAGCAGTGATATTGGCAGCAGGGATCAGCCCCAGCATTTT. Protein: CASSDIGSRDQPQHF.

This chain connects TRBV7-9 to TRBJ2-3; D may be TRBD1 (5 bases). Germline loops: CDR1 SEHNR, CDR2 FQNEAQ (reference sequence). CDR3 length: 13 residues. V gave up 2 bases and J gave up 4 bases, with 7 bases separating them. The DNA of the CDR3 is TGTGCCAGCAGCTTACCAGGGCCAGATACGCAGTATTTT. As protein: CASSLPGPDTQYF. The full variable domain, completed using reference TRBV7-9 and TRBJ2-3, is DTGVSQNPRHKITKRGQNVTFRCDPISEHNRLYWYRQTLGQGPEFLTYFQNEAQLEKSRLLSDRFSAERPKGSFSTLEIQRTEQGDSAMYLCASSLPGPDTQYFGPGTRLTVL.

This clone appeared a single time. The rearrangement joins TRBV11-1 to TRBJ2-2; 9 bases align to TRBD2. Germline V CDR1 and CDR2: SGHAT, FQDESV (reference sequence). CDR3 length: 15 amino acids. Losses at the gene ends were 7 bases for V and 2 bases for J; bases not matched to a gene: 5. Here the CDR3 DNA reads TGTGCCAGCACCATAGCGGGAGAAAACACCGGGGAGCTGTTTTTT. This codes for CASTIAGENTGELFF.

The rearrangement joins TRBV13 to TRBJ1-6; D is uncertain. The V and J ends lost 5 bases and 10 bases respectively, with 12 bases between them. There are 13 residues in the CDR3. From germline, CDR1 is PRHDT and CDR2 FYEKMQ (reference sequence). The CDR3 DNA reads as TGTGCCAGCAGCAACCTCCGAGGGTCACCCCTCCACTTT. Translation: CASSNLRGSPLHF.

The chain combines TRBV29-1 with TRBJ2-7; TRBD2 matches at 7 bases. Germline CDR1 and CDR2: SQVTM and ANQGSEA. J lost 1 base, V lost 4 bases, and 13 bases had no gene match. The CDR3 totals 16 residues. The DNA for the CDR3 is TGCAGCGTTGGATTGGGAGGGAATAAAGCTTCCTACGAGCAGTACTTC. It is translated as CSVGLGGNKASYEQYF.

The chain carries TRBV6-2 or TRBV6-3 and TRBJ1-5, with D perhaps TRBD1 (5 bases). V lost 5 bases and J 0 bases, leaving 14 bases between the germline ends. The CDR3 covers 16 residues. CDR1 and CDR2 from the germline V gene are MNHEY and SVGEGT. The CDR3 protein is CASSPHQTVSNQPQHF. The DNA for the CDR3 is TGTGCCAGCAGTCCCCATCAGACAGTTAGCAATCAGCCCCAGCATTTT.

This clone was picked up one time. J is TRBJ1-6 and V is TRBV7-9, with D possibly TRBD1 on 5 matching bases. Trimming pared 4 bases from V and 8 bases from J, leaving 15 bases between. Per germline, CDR1 SEHNR and CDR2 FQNEAQ (reference sequence). This CDR3 has 15 residues. The CDR3 coding sequence is TGTGCCAGCAGCTCCAGGGCGGGGGTTGATTCACCCCTCCACTTT. Translated, it gives CASSSRAGVDSPLHF.

This clone was seen only once. The V call is TRBV2, the J call TRBJ2-2; TRBD2 matches at 8 bases. Germline CDR1 is SNHLY and CDR2 is FYNNEI. V was pared by 3 bases and J by 3 bases, with 6 bases of the junction left unmatched. CDR3 length: 16 amino acids. The DNA of the CDR3 is TGTGCCAGCAGTGACTGGGCGGGAGGCTACACCGGGGAGCTGTTTTTT. It is translated as CASSDWAGGYTGELFF.

This clone was observed a single time. The V call is TRBV19, the J call TRBJ1-2; TRBD1 might be the D (6 bases). CDR3 length: 14 residues. The V gene lost 3 bases and the J gene lost 4 bases, with 12 bases spanning the gap. Germline V gene sequence: CDR1 LNHDA, CDR2 SQIVND (reference sequence). Written as DNA, the CDR3 is TGTGCCAGTAGTATTTGGGGGCTCAGCTATGGCTACACCTTC. This encodes CASSIWGLSYGYTF.